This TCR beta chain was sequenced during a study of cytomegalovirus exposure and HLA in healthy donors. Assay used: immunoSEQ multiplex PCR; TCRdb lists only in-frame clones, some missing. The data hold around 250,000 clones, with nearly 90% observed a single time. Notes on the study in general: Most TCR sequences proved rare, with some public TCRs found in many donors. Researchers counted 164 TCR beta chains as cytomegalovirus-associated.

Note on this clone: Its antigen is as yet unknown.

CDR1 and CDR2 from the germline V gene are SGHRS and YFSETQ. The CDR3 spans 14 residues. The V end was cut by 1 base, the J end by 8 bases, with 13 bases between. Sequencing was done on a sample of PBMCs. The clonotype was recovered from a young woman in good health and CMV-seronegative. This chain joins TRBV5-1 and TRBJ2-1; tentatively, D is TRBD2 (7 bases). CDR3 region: CASSLKRGGDEQFF. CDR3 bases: TGCGCCAGCAGCTTGAAGCGAGGGGGGGATGAGCAGTTCTTC.